These T cell receptor beta chains were read from a single sample in a study of T-cell memory formation after mild COVID-19. TCRdb used MiXCR to reprocess the 5' RACE reads, holding one entry per CDR3 protein. The sample yields roughly 110,000 distinct CDR3 sequences, approximately 14% seen once. The sample comprised PBMCs or a T cell subset sorted from them (not recorded which). All receptors come from a man aged 18-30 years who had mild COVID-19 (a few samples of this study predate the infection). Cell type and time point are not known. Each CDR3 is given with its conserved first and last residue. The D gene is left open where the match is weak. A clone size is listed for some rows: how often the clone was seen (once, few, many), or a class if it is expanded.

V	J	D	size	DNA	CDR3
TRBV7-9	TRBJ2-2	TRBD2	few	TGTGCCAGCAGCCGTATAGCGGGGAGGAATTTAAACACCGGGGAGCTGTTTTTT	CASSRIAGRNLNTGELFF
TRBV11-3	TRBJ2-1	TRBD1	.	TGTGCCAGCAGCCCGGGGACAGAAAGAGTAGTCCCCTACAATGAGCAGTTCTTC	CASSPGTERVVPYNEQFF
TRBV10-3	TRBJ2-3	TRBD2	few	TGTGCCATCAATTTTAGCGGGGGCAACACAGATACGCAGTATTTT	CAINFSGGNTDTQYF
TRBV9	TRBJ2-3	.	.	TGTGCCAGCAGCGTAATGGGAAGGTCGCAGTATTTT	CASSVMGRSQYF
TRBV5-8	TRBJ2-1	TRBD2	few	TGTGCCAGCAGCGAGGGGACTAGCGGGGGGGCAGAGGAGCAGTTCTTC	CASSEGTSGGAEEQFF
TRBV4-1	TRBJ2-5	.	.	TGCGCCAGCAGCCTCGAGGCAGCGACCTACACTGCTCAAGAGACCCAGTACTTC	CASSLEAATYTAQETQYF
TRBV4-2	TRBJ1-5	.	.	TGTGCCAGCAGCCAAGAACGACACGGGGGCCAGCCCCAGCATTTT	CASSQERHGGQPQHF
TRBV6-2/TRBV6-3	TRBJ2-3	TRBD2	.	TGTGCCAGCAGTTTACTAGCGGGTAGAGATACGCAGTATTTT	CASSLLAGRDTQYF
TRBV13	TRBJ1-1	.	.	TGTGCCAGCAGCTGGAAAACGGGGACTGAAGCTTTCTTT	CASSWKTGTEAFF
TRBV4-1	TRBJ1-1	.	few	TGCGCCAGCAGCCAGGGCAGGTACATGAACACTGAAGCTTTCTTT	CASSQGRYMNTEAFF
TRBV5-1	TRBJ1-1	.	.	TGCGCCAGCAGCCCCCATGGGGGGTTTGAGAACACTGAAGCTTTCTTT	CASSPHGGFENTEAFF
TRBV12-3/TRBV12-4	TRBJ1-2	.	few	TGTGCCAGCAGTTTGGAAAGCTATGGCTACACCTTC	CASSLESYGYTF
TRBV29-1	TRBJ2-5	.	.	TGCAGCGCCAGCGGGGAGACCCAGTACTTC	CSASGETQYF
TRBV7-9	TRBJ2-3	TRBD2	.	TGTGCCAGCAGCTTAGTACTAGCGGGACCCACAGATACGCAGTATTTT	CASSLVLAGPTDTQYF
TRBV6-6	TRBJ1-1	.	few	TGTGCCAGCAGTCGGTACCCGGAGGGCACTGAAGCTTTCTTT	CASSRYPEGTEAFF
TRBV13	TRBJ2-3	TRBD2	few	TGTGCCAGCAGCTCCTGGACTAGCGGGCGCACAGATACGCAGTATTTT	CASSSWTSGRTDTQYF
TRBV7-9	TRBJ2-7	.	few	TGTGCCAGCCGGGGCCTTAGCTCCTACGAGCAGTACTTC	CASRGLSSYEQYF
TRBV27	TRBJ2-2	TRBD2	few	TGTGCCAGCAGTTTATTGGCGGGGGGGCCGGCCGGGGAGCTGTTTTTT	CASSLLAGGPAGELFF
TRBV4-3	TRBJ2-5	.	many	TGCGCCAGCAGCCAAGATTTTGTCAGGAACCTACAAGAGACCCAGTACTTC	CASSQDFVRNLQETQYF
TRBV11-2	TRBJ2-2	.	.	TGTGCCAGCAGCTTGAACGGGGCGAACACCGGGGAGCTGTTTTTT	CASSLNGANTGELFF
TRBV9	TRBJ1-4	.	few	TGTGCCAGCAGCGTAGGCCTCGCCACTAATGAAAAACTGTTTTTT	CASSVGLATNEKLFF
TRBV10-3	TRBJ1-1	.	.	TGTGCCATCAGTGAGATATACCCAAACACTGAAGCTTTCTTT	CAISEIYPNTEAFF